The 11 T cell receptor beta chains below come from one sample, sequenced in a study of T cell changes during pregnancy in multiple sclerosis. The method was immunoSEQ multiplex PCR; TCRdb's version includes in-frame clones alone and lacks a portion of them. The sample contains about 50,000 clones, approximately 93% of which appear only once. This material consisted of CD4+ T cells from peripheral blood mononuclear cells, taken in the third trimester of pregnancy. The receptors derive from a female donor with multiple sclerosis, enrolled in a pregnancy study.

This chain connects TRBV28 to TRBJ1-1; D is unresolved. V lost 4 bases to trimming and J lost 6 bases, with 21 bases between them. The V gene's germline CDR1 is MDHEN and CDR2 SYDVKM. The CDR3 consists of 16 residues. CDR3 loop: CASSSQFGGDIAEAFF. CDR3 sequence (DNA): TGTGCCAGCAGTTCCCAGTTTGGAGGTGATATCGCTGAAGCTTTCTTT.

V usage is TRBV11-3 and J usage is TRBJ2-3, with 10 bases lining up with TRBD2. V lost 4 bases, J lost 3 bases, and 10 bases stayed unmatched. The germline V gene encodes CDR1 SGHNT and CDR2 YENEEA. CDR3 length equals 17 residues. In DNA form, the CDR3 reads TGTGCCAGCAGCTCCCCCAAGCGGGGGGGCGAAACAGATACGCAGTATTTT. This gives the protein CASSSPKRGGETDTQYF.

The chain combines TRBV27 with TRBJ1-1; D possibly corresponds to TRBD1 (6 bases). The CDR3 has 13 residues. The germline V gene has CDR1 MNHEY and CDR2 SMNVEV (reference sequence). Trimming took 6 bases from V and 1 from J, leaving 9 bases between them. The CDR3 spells CASRVQGNTEAFF. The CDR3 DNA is TGTGCCAGCAGAGTACAGGGGAACACTGAAGCTTTCTTT.

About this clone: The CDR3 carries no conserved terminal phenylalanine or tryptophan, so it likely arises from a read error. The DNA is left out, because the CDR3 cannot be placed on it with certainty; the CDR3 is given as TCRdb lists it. The CDR3 reads CASSEHGVGGRDI. V and J are TRBV6-1 and TRBJ2-3; the table gives TRBD2 as D, unverified against the DNA. Germline V gene lookup returns CDR1 MNHNS and CDR2 SASEGT. The length of the CDR3 is 13 amino acids, counting both ends.

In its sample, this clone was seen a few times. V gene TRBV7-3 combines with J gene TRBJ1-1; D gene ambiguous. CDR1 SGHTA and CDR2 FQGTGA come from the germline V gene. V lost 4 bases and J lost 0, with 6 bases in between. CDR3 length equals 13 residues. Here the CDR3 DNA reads TGTGCCAGCAGCTCCCAGGTGAACACTGAAGCTTTCTTT. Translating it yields CASSSQVNTEAFF.

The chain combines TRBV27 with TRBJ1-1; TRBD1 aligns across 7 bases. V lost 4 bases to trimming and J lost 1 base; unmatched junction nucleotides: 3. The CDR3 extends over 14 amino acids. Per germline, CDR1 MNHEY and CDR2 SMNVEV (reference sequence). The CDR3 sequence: CASSSQGGNTEAFF. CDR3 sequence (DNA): TGTGCCAGCAGTTCCCAGGGGGGGAACACTGAAGCTTTCTTT.

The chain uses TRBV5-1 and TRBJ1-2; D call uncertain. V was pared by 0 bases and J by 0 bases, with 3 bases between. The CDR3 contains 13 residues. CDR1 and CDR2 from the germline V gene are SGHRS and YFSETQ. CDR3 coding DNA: TGCGCCAGCAGCTTGGCCGCTAACTATGGCTACACCTTC. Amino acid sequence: CASSLAANYGYTF.

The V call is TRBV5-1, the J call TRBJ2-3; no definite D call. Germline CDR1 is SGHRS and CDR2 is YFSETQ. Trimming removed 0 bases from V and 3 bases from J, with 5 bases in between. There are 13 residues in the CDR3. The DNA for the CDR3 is TGCGCCAGCAGCTTGGGTAGTACAGATACGCAGTATTTT. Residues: CASSLGSTDTQYF. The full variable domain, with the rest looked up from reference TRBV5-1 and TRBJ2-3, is KAGVTQTPRYLIKTRGQQVTLSCSPISGHRSVSWYQQTPGQGLQFLFEYFSETQRNKGNFPGRFSGRQFSNSRSEMNVSTLELGDSALYLCASSLGSTDTQYFGPGTRLTVL.

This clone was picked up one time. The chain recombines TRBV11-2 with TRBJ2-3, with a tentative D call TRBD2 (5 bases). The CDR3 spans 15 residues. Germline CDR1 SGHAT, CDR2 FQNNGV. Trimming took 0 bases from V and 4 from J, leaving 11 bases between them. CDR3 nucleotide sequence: TGTGCCAGCAGCTTAGATTCCGGGATCCCAGATACGCAGTATTTT. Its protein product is CASSLDSGIPDTQYF.

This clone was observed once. The CDR3 DNA reads as TGTGCCAGCAGCTTGGCCTTACCTTTGGGCAACTATGGCTACACCTTC. Encoded protein: CASSLALPLGNYGYTF. The chain combines TRBV5-6 with TRBJ1-2, with D unclear. From germline, CDR1 is SGHDT and CDR2 YYEEEE. The CDR3 totals 16 residues. V was shortened by 0 bases and J by 2 bases, with 14 bases between the two germline ends.

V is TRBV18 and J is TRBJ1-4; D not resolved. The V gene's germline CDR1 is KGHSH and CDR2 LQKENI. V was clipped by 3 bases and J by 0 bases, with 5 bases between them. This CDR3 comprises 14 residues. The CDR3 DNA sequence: TGTGCCAGCTCACCGGGAGCAACTAATGAAAAACTGTTTTTT. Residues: CASSPGATNEKLFF.